A selection of T cell receptor beta chains follows, all from one sample in a study of control samples from healthy donors and cancer patients. Data came from immunoSEQ multiplex PCR; TCRdb stores just in-frame clones and leaves some out. The table lists about 150,000 clones, approximately 94% of them singletons. Sequencing was performed on blood. The receptors were gathered from a woman under 30 in good health. Each CDR3 is given with its conserved first and last residue. A D gene is named only where the DNA matches it firmly. Size is stated for part of the rows, as once, few or many counts, or as a class when the clone is expanded.

abundance,len,j_gene,v_gene,d_gene,CDR3nt,CDR3aa
NA,13,TRBJ1-2,TRBV7-2,NA,TGTGCCAGCAGCTTAACAGGCAGCTATGGCTACACCTTC,CASSLTGSYGYTF
once,14,TRBJ2-7,TRBV3-1/TRBV3-2,NA,TGTGCCAGCAGCCAAGACGGGAGCCTTTACGAGCAGTACTTC,CASSQDGSLYEQYF
NA,14,TRBJ2-2,TRBV6-5,TRBD1,TGTGCCAGCATCGCCAGGGGGTTGACCGGGGAGCTGTTTTTT,CASIARGLTGELFF
NA,20,TRBJ1-1,TRBV20-1,NA,TGCAGTGCTAGTGATTTGCGCGTCTCATTGACGCGAGAGGGAAACACTGAAGCTTTCTTT,CSASDLRVSLTREGNTEAFF
NA,18,TRBJ1-5,TRBV15,NA,TGTGCCACCAGCAGAGCCCGGGACGGTTCGTATAGCAATCAGCCCCAGCATTTT,CATSRARDGSYSNQPQHF
NA,15,TRBJ1-1,TRBV9,NA,TGTGCCAGCAGCGTCTCAGGGGCCCCGAACACTGAAGCTTTCTTT,CASSVSGAPNTEAFF
NA,15,TRBJ2-5,TRBV21-1,NA,TGTGCCAGCAGCAAAGCGAAGGACCGCCAAGAGACCCAGTACTTC,CASSKAKDRQETQYF
NA,14,TRBJ2-3,TRBV9,NA,TGTGCCAGCAGCGTAGAGGGCGGGCCAGATACGCAGTATTTT,CASSVEGGPDTQYF
NA,15,TRBJ1-5,TRBV5-5,TRBD1,TGTGCCAGCAGTTCTGACAGGGCGAGCAATCAGCCCCAGCATTTT,CASSSDRASNQPQHF
NA,13,TRBJ2-3,TRBV9,NA,TGTGCCAGCAGCGTGGCTAGCACAGATACGCAGTATTTT,CASSVASTDTQYF
NA,17,TRBJ2-3,TRBV4-3,TRBD2,TGCGCCAGCAGCCAAGATTCGCGGGGGGCCTTCACAGATACGCAGTATTTT,CASSQDSRGAFTDTQYF
NA,16,TRBJ1-4,TRBV18,NA,TGTGCCAGCTCACCAGGTCCCGTGGGCGGGGAGGAAAAACTGTTTTTT,CASSPGPVGGEEKLFF
once,14,TRBJ2-7,TRBV5-1,NA,TGCGCCAGCAGCGCCCGCCACACCCCTAACGAGCAGTACTTC,CASSARHTPNEQYF
NA,13,TRBJ2-3,TRBV6-5,NA,TGTGCCAGCAGTCGTCAGGGGACAGATACGCAGTATTTT,CASSRQGTDTQYF
NA,15,TRBJ2-7,TRBV9,NA,TGTGCCAGCAGCGTAGCGGCTACAGCTGCCTACGAGCAGTACTTC,CASSVAATAAYEQYF
NA,14,TRBJ2-4,TRBV7-2,NA,TGTGCCAGCAGCTCCCGCTCCGTCAAAAACATTCAGTACTTC,CASSSRSVKNIQYF
NA,15,TRBJ2-2,TRBV5-4,NA,TGTGCCAGCAACACCGGGACTGCGAACACCGGGGAGCTGTTTTTT,CASNTGTANTGELFF
NA,12,TRBJ2-1,TRBV28,NA,TGTGCCAGCAGTCCCTTGGCTCCCCGGCAGTTCTTC,CASSPLAPRQFF
NA,17,TRBJ1-6,TRBV6-1,TRBD1,TGTGCCAGCAGTGAATCAGCAGGGGGAACCTATAATTCACCCCTCCACTTT,CASSESAGGTYNSPLHF
NA,14,TRBJ2-5,TRBV25-1,NA,TGTGCCAGCAGTGAAAGCCTAGCCCCCGAGACCCAGTACTTC,CASSESLAPETQYF
NA,14,TRBJ1-6,TRBV6-6,NA,TGTGCCAGCAGTTACACGGGATTTAATTCACCCCTCCACTTT,CASSYTGFNSPLHF
NA,16,TRBJ2-1,TRBV19,TRBD1,TGTGCCAGTAGAGCCCGGGACAGGGCCGATGCTCGAGAGCAGTTCTTC,CASRARDRADAREQFF
NA,14,TRBJ1-4,TRBV10-3,NA,TGTGCCATCAGTGATCCGGGAGATAATGAAAAACTGTTTTTT,CAISDPGDNEKLFF
NA,13,TRBJ2-5,TRBV27,NA,TGTGCCAGCAGTTTAAACGGTCAAGAGACCCAGTACTTC,CASSLNGQETQYF
NA,14,TRBJ2-7,TRBV28,TRBD1,TGTGCCAGCAGTTTATGGCAGGGGGCGAGTGAGCAGTACTTC,CASSLWQGASEQYF
NA,15,TRBJ2-7,TRBV10-3,NA,TGTGCCATCAGTGAGGGGGACTGGACATCCTACGAGCAGTACTTC,CAISEGDWTSYEQYF
NA,14,TRBJ1-6,TRBV27,NA,TGTGCCAGCAGCGTCGGGACGGGTAATTCACCCCTCCACTTT,CASSVGTGNSPLHF
NA,16,TRBJ1-2,TRBV18,TRBD1,TGTGCCAGCTCACCACCGGGACAGGGGGCCCGGGGGGGCTACACCTTC,CASSPPGQGARGGYTF
NA,13,TRBJ1-1,TRBV14,NA,TGTGCCAGCAGCCAAGCTTTTCTTCTGGAAGCTTTCTTT,CASSQAFLLEAFF
NA,11,TRBJ2-5,TRBV5-5,NA,TGTGCCAGCACCCAAAAAGAGACCCAGTACTTC,CASTQKETQYF